This T cell receptor (beta chain) was recorded in a study of beta chain features in type 1 diabetes. Study-wide points: Naive, central memory and Treg TCRB repertoires seemed to resemble each other more closely in patients than they did in healthy donors. Researchers report that Type 1 diabetes patients had moderately but significantly shorter TCRB CDR3s across all four CD4+ subsets.

Every bit of the isolated RNA underwent reverse transcription, so sequencing read expressed TCRB transcripts. Libraries were prepared by immunoSEQ multiplex PCR; TCRdb keeps only in-frame clonotypes and omits some of them. The data hold a few hundred thousand clones, with 14% to 15% observed a single time. The authors sorted CD4+ naive, central memory, regulatory and stem cell-like memory cells via CD45RO/CCR7/CD25/CD127/CD95/CD27. A few counts support this clone. Its antigen is undetermined. Looked up from germline, CDR1 is LNHDA and CDR2 is SQIVND (reference sequence). V shed 4 bases and J shed 4 bases, with 20 bases lying between them. The CDR3 is 17 residues long.

This TCR was sampled from a young man with type 1 diabetes. Sequenced input: naive CD4+ T cells from blood. The chain carries TRBV19 and TRBJ2-1; a possible D gene is TRBD1 (7 bases). The CDR3 spells CASSNRPGGGWYNEQFF. For the CDR3, the DNA is TGTGCCAGTAGTAACCGGCCAGGGGGAGGTTGGTACAATGAGCAGTTCTTC.